These 9 T cell receptor beta chains originate from one sample sequenced in a study of control samples from healthy donors and cancer patients. Repertoires were generated with immunoSEQ multiplex PCR, while TCRdb's copy carries only in-frame clones and drops some. The data show about 49,000 clones, 80% to 90% seen once. Sequenced input: PBMCs. These receptors came from a woman in her forties or fifties with lung cancer.

The chain couples TRBV25-1 to TRBJ2-6; 9 bases map to TRBD1. The CDR3 contains 14 residues. J lost 4 bases, V lost 8 bases, and 3 bases had no gene match. Germline V lookup: CDR1 MGHDK, CDR2 SYGVNS. As DNA, the CDR3 is TGTGCCAGCGCGACAGGGGGAGGGGCCAACGTCCTGACTTTC. Translated, it gives CASATGGGANVLTF.

This rearrangement joins TRBV11-2 to TRBJ1-3; D remains unclear. Trimming stripped 2 bases from V and 8 bases from J, with 4 bases between. Germline CDR1 is SGHAT and CDR2 is FQNNGV. CDR3 length: 11 amino acids. For the CDR3, the DNA is TGTGCCAGCAGCTTAATCGACACCATATATTTT. It codes for CASSLIDTIYF.

This clone is labeled medium-sized. The genes are TRBV20-1 and TRBJ1-1, with D possibly TRBD1 on 5 matching bases. CDR1 and CDR2 from the germline V gene are DFQATT and SNEGSKA (reference sequence). The CDR3 is 11 residues long. Trimming shortened V by 3 bases and J by 6 bases, and 8 bases separated the two germline ends. The CDR3 sequence: CSASWGSEAFF. The CDR3 DNA reads as TGCAGTGCTAGTTGGGGGTCTGAAGCTTTCTTT.

The J gene is TRBJ1-5, the V gene TRBV18; D remains unclear. The V and J ends lost 1 base and 8 bases respectively, with 6 bases between them. The CDR3 is 12 amino acids. The germline CDR1 and CDR2 sequences are KGHSH and LQKENI. This chain's CDR3 is CASSPRGKPQHF. DNA of the CDR3: TGTGCCAGCTCACCACGGGGTAAGCCCCAGCATTTT. The whole variable domain, filled in from reference TRBV18 and TRBJ1-5, reads NAGVMQNPRHLVRRRGQEARLRCSPMKGHSHVYWYRQLPEEGLKFMVYLQKENIIDESGMPKERFSAEFPKEGPSILRIQQVVRGDSAAYFCASSPRGKPQHFGDGTRLSIL.

The chain combines TRBV6-5 with TRBJ1-3; D gene uncertain. Germline V CDR1 and CDR2: MNHEY, SVGAGI. The CDR3 runs 13 residues. Trimming shortened V by 0 bases and J by 4 bases, and 4 bases separated the two germline ends. The CDR3 loop is CASSYSGGNTIYF. The CDR3 region has the DNA TGTGCCAGCAGTTACTCGGGGGGAAACACCATATATTTT.

The chain carries TRBV2 and TRBJ1-1; no clear D. V gave up 11 bases and J gave up 1 base, with 17 bases separating them. The CDR3 spans 14 residues. Germline CDR1 and CDR2: SNHLY and FYNNEI. This CDR3 reads CALDPREGNTEAFF. The CDR3 nucleotides read TGTGCCTTAGACCCCAGAGAAGGGAACACTGAAGCTTTCTTT.

J is TRBJ2-5 and V is TRBV7-2; the D gene is possibly TRBD2 (6 bases). V was clipped by 3 bases and J by 5 bases, with 10 bases between them. This CDR3 spans 13 amino acids. Germline V gene sequence: CDR1 SGHTA, CDR2 FQGNSA. The CDR3 region has the DNA TGTGCCAGCAGCTTGTTACGGGAGGAGACCCAGTACTTC. Translation gives CASSLLREETQYF. Supplemented by reference TRBV7-2 and TRBJ2-5, the full variable domain reads GAGVSQSPSNKVTEKGKDVELRCDPISGHTALYWYRQSLGQGLEFLIYFQGNSAPDKSGLPSDRFSAERTGGSVSTLTIQRTQQEDSAVYLCASSLLREETQYFGPGTRLLVL.

This clone showed up just a few times. The chain has TRBV5-5 and TRBJ1-1; maybe TRBD1 (5 bases). Germline V gene sequence: CDR1 SGHKS, CDR2 YYEKEE (reference sequence). This CDR3 is built from 13 residues. V shed 6 bases and J shed 4 bases, with 13 bases lying between them. As DNA, the CDR3 is TGTGCCAGCACTTCCGCCGGGGGCACTGAAGCTTTCTTT. This codes for CASTSAGGTEAFF.

V gene TRBV2 combines with J gene TRBJ1-1; D remains unclear. The V gene lost 8 bases and the J gene lost 2 bases, with 15 bases spanning the gap. CDR3 size: 14 residues. Germline lookup yields CDR1 SNHLY and CDR2 FYNNEI. The CDR3: CASDYSAVNTEAFF. In DNA form, the CDR3 reads TGTGCCAGCGATTATTCCGCAGTAAACACTGAAGCTTTCTTT.